A selection of T cell receptor beta chains follows, all from one sample in a study of response to subunit inactivated influenza vaccine. From the RT-PCR reads, TCRdb called clonotypes with MiXCR, one entry per CDR3 protein. Among over 150,000 distinct CDR3 sequences listed, approximately 15% were seen once. The specimen was CD8+ T cells sorted from PBMCs, collected less than 6 days after vaccination. The receptors were sampled from a man aged 50 to 60 who received an inactivated influenza vaccine. Both conserved end residues are part of each CDR3. Some rows mark clone size as missing; the rest say once, few, many or name a class of expanded clone.

CDR3aa	v_gene	abundance	len
CASSQVPGQGASEQYF	TRBV4-2	many	16
CASSLKYGGPDTGELFF	TRBV7-9	NA	17
CASRHKLDTEAFF	TRBV6-1	few	13
CASGASYEQYF	TRBV2	few	11
CSADGQGVSYEQYF	TRBV20-1	few	14
CASSQTGYNEQFF	TRBV4-1	many	13
CASSRESSYNEQFF	TRBV4-1	many	14
CASSISDIQYF	TRBV5-6	few	11
CASSEAWGTGGQETQYF	TRBV6-1	NA	17
CAWSLPGGNEQYF	TRBV30	NA	13
CASSLVTSRVTDTQYF	TRBV7-8	NA	16
CSARDPLAGVYYEQYF	TRBV20-1	NA	16
CASSPPTRVNEQFF	TRBV9	many	14
CASSLISGYGVTGELFF	TRBV27	NA	17
CASILDSVANEQYF	TRBV7-9	few	14
CASSRFEKGYGYTF	TRBV28	NA	14
CASSYLGGDEQFF	TRBV6-5	NA	13
CASSARSVQFF	TRBV9	NA	11
CAWRDTEAFF	TRBV30	NA	10
CSARDVFNVDRGGNEQFF	TRBV20-1	NA	18
CASSYGATPYEQYF	TRBV6-5	few	14
CASGQGVGNQPQHF	TRBV6-1	NA	14
CASSHRGPYNEQFF	TRBV3-1	NA	14
CASSLVHSEQYF	TRBV12-3/TRBV12-4	few	12
CASSDPGLYNEQFF	TRBV5-5	few	14
CSVEVGSRPSNEQFF	TRBV29-1	many	15
CASSRGAFYEQYF	TRBV27	NA	13
CASNSGGAPRETQYF	TRBV11-2	NA	15
CASSLARAGGYGYTF	TRBV7-8	few	15
CASSPLQGSTEAFF	TRBV7-9	NA	14
CASSGTAQDTQYF	TRBV2	few	13
CASSLLYLGATGELCF	TRBV5-6	NA	16
CSAKPRGGRYNEQFF	TRBV20-1	NA	15
CASSLGTTEAFF	TRBV7-9	many	12
CASSLSGQVVSGSSYEQYF	TRBV27	NA	19
CASSLGGGSSEQFF	TRBV11-2	NA	14
CASSQAVGKINEQFF	TRBV4-3	few	15
CASSLANTGELFF	TRBV27	many	13
CASTGGGNTQYF	TRBV9	many	12
CSARGEGYEQYF	TRBV20-1	few	12
CASSYRQGILAKNIQYF	TRBV6-2/TRBV6-3	NA	17
CASSEAGTHTGELFF	TRBV2	many	15
CASSDPGSDNEQFF	TRBV9	NA	14